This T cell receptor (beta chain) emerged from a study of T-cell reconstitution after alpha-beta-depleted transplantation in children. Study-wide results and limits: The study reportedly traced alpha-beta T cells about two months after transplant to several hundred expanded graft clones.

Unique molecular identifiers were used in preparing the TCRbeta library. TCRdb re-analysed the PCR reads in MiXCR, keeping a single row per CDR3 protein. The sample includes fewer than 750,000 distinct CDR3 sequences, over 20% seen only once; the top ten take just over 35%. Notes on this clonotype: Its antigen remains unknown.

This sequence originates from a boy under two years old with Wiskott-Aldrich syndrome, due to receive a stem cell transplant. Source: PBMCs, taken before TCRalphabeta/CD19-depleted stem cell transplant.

In DNA, the CDR3 is TGTGCCAGCAGTAAGGGCGGACCACCTTACAATGAGCAGTTCTTC. This gives the protein CASSKGGPPYNEQFF. V is TRBV6-1 and J is TRBJ2-1; D unclear. With 5 bases removed from V and 4 bases from J, the gap between germline ends came to 15 bases. CDR1 MNHNS and CDR2 SASEGT come from the germline V gene. This CDR3 is built from 15 residues.